These T cell receptor beta chains were read from a single sample in a study of T cell repertoires in cytomegalovirus infection. One entry per CDR3 protein, called by TCRdb with MiXCR from the reads. The sample carries hundreds of thousands of distinct CDR3 sequences, 35% to 45% recorded once. What was sequenced was PBMCs. Receptors originate from a human donor in good health (CMV status not recorded). Some clones in this sample may be carry-over from other donors' samples. Each CDR3 is given with its conserved first and last residue. The D gene is left open where the match is weak. Where a row states a size, it is once, few, many or the class of an expanded clone; other rows omit it.

abundance,j_gene,v_gene,d_gene,CDR3aa,CDR3nt
.,TRBJ2-1,TRBV12-3/TRBV12-4,.,CASSRLTPSSYNEQFF,TGTGCCAGCAGCCGTCTGACCCCGAGCTCCTACAATGAGCAGTTCTTC
.,TRBJ1-5,TRBV23-1,TRBD1,CASSQSATRGQPQHF,TGCGCCAGCAGTCAATCGGCGACCAGGGGGCAGCCCCAGCATTTT
.,TRBJ1-1,TRBV7-9,.,CASSLGGFTEAFF,TGTGCCAGCAGCTTAGGGGGGTTCACTGAAGCTTTCTTT
.,TRBJ1-4,TRBV7-6,TRBD1,CASSPRGGRVLINEKLFF,TGTGCCAGCAGCCCCAGGGGGGGGCGAGTTTTGATCAATGAAAAACTGTTTTTT
few,TRBJ1-6,TRBV7-6,.,CASSLQILGSPLHF,TGTGCCAGCAGTTTACAGATCCTAGGATCACCCCTCCACTTT
many,TRBJ2-1,TRBV7-2,.,CASSLGPPGNEQFF,TGTGCCAGCAGCTTAGGGCCCCCTGGGAATGAGCAGTTCTTC
.,TRBJ1-1,TRBV10-3,TRBD1,CAISRSGGTVGNTEAFF,TGTGCCATCAGCAGGTCAGGGGGCACCGTTGGGAACACTGAAGCTTTCTTT
.,TRBJ1-1,TRBV5-6,.,CASSVLTDTNTEAFF,TGTGCCAGCAGCGTCCTGACAGATACGAACACTGAAGCTTTCTTT
.,TRBJ2-4,TRBV5-5,TRBD1,CASSPAPGQGFLLAKNIQYF,TGTGCCAGCAGCCCCGCCCCGGGACAGGGGTTCCTCCTAGCCAAAAACATTCAGTACTTC
few,TRBJ2-1,TRBV5-1,.,CASSAGTPWNEQFF,TGCGCCAGCAGTGCGGGGACCCCTTGGAATGAGCAGTTCTTC
once,TRBJ2-3,TRBV5-1,.,CASSYRGSEPDTQYF,TGCGCCAGCAGCTATCGGGGCTCGGAGCCAGATACGCAGTATTTT
.,TRBJ2-1,TRBV7-2,.,CASSRPVATEQFF,TGTGCCAGCAGCCGCCCCGTGGCGACTGAGCAGTTCTTC
medium-sized,TRBJ1-1,TRBV7-2,.,CASSLEPTGGKEAFF,TGTGCCAGCAGCTTAGAGCCGACGGGGGGTAAGGAAGCTTTCTTT
few,TRBJ2-1,TRBV14,.,CASSPQVRGTLRDNEQFF,TGTGCCAGCAGCCCCCAAGTACGGGGGACCTTAAGGGACAATGAGCAGTTCTTC
few,TRBJ2-1,TRBV14,.,CASSQDGYNEQFF,TGTGCCAGCAGCCAAGATGGATACAATGAGCAGTTCTTC
.,TRBJ1-5,TRBV5-1,TRBD1,CASSLGERQGDQPQHF,TGCGCCAGCAGCTTGGGGGAGAGACAGGGGGATCAGCCCCAGCATTTT
few,TRBJ1-5,TRBV12-3/TRBV12-4,.,CASSSRGGSNQPQHF,TGTGCCAGCAGTTCCCGCGGGGGAAGCAATCAGCCCCAGCATTTT
few,TRBJ1-6,TRBV7-3,.,CASSLNWYSPLHF,TGTGCCAGCAGCTTAAATTGGTATTCACCCCTCCACTTT
few,TRBJ1-5,TRBV6-1,TRBD1,CASSERDRVSWRQPQHF,TGTGCCAGCAGTGAGAGGGACAGGGTATCCTGGAGGCAGCCCCAGCATTTT
.,TRBJ1-2,TRBV28,TRBD1,CASSLLYRQGFFNGYTF,TGTGCCAGCAGTTTATTATACAGACAGGGCTTCTTTAATGGCTACACCTTC
.,TRBJ1-1,TRBV29-1,.,CSGSGGGTEAFF,TGCAGCGGTTCGGGCGGAGGCACTGAAGCTTTCTTT
.,TRBJ2-1,TRBV7-6,TRBD1,CASSILQGYNEQFF,TGTGCCAGCAGCATACTACAGGGGTACAATGAGCAGTTCTTC
.,TRBJ1-4,TRBV28,.,CASGSVNEKLFF,TGTGCCAGCGGGTCCGTCAATGAAAAACTGTTTTTT
.,TRBJ2-1,TRBV6-6,TRBD2,CASRRTSVDEQFF,TGTGCCAGCAGACGGACTAGCGTAGACGAGCAGTTCTTC
few,TRBJ2-2,TRBV4-2,TRBD2,CASSQDGASGVTGELFF,TGTGCCAGCAGCCAAGATGGAGCTAGCGGGGTCACCGGGGAGCTGTTTTTT
few,TRBJ2-3,TRBV5-1,.,CASSFRGTGSIDTQYF,TGCGCCAGCAGCTTCCGCGGGACGGGTTCGATAGATACGCAGTATTTT
.,TRBJ1-3,TRBV2,.,CGFGGNTIYF,TGTGGGTTTGGTGGAAACACCATATATTTT
.,TRBJ2-7,TRBV7-2,.,CASSPDSSAAYEQYF,TGTGCCAGCAGCCCCGATTCGTCGGCCGCCTACGAGCAGTACTTC
.,TRBJ2-7,TRBV20-1,TRBD1,CSADYDRGTQYEQYF,TGCAGTGCTGATTATGACAGGGGAACCCAATACGAGCAGTACTTC
.,TRBJ2-2,TRBV7-2,.,CSVPPTTGYTGELFF,TGTTCCGTCCCTCCCACAACAGGGTACACCGGGGAGCTGTTTTTT
few,TRBJ1-6,TRBV7-9,.,CASSLVRGPLHF,TGTGCCAGCAGCTTAGTCCGGGGGCCCCTCCACTTT
.,TRBJ2-1,TRBV7-9,.,CASSYGQIDHFF,TGTGCCAGCAGTTATGGACAGATAGATCATTTCTTC
.,TRBJ2-4,TRBV28,.,CASSPGGPKNIQYF,TGTGCCAGCAGTCCCGGCGGGCCCAAAAACATTCAGTACTTC
few,TRBJ2-1,TRBV28,.,CASKWVGLNEQFF,TGTGCCAGCAAATGGGTTGGACTCAATGAGCAGTTCTTC
few,TRBJ2-2,TRBV7-2,.,CASSPTIGDPNTGELFF,TGTGCCAGCAGCCCCACAATCGGAGACCCTAACACCGGGGAGCTGTTTTTT